Listed below are T cell receptor beta chains from one sample, sequenced in a study of T cells in Graves' hyperthyroidism and ophthalmopathy. TCRdb itself ran the multiplex PCR reads through MiXCR, one entry per CDR3 protein. The table lists 660,000 or so distinct CDR3 sequences, about 45% of them singletons. Input material: peripheral blood or thyroid tissue (not recorded which). These receptors all stem from an adult man with Graves' disease, either hyperthyroidism or ophthalmopathy (not recorded which). The CDR3 runs from the conserved cysteine through the conserved F or W. D genes are given only for firm matches. Some rows mark clone size as missing; the rest say once, few, many or name a class of expanded clone.

len	v_gene	d_gene	j_gene	abundance	CDR3aa	CDR3nt
16	TRBV29-1	NA	TRBJ1-1	NA	CSVEALSGHGTTEAFF	TGCAGCGTTGAAGCTCTTTCGGGACACGGAACCACTGAAGCTTTCTTT
15	TRBV7-9	NA	TRBJ1-3	NA	CASSPLAGAGNTIYF	TGTGCCAGCAGCCCCCTGGCAGGGGCGGGAAACACCATATATTTT
12	TRBV20-1	NA	TRBJ1-5	NA	CSASNREQPQHF	TGCAGTGCTAGTAATAGGGAACAGCCCCAGCATTTT
16	TRBV15	NA	TRBJ1-1	NA	CASSTRSRGGGTEAFF	TGTGCCAGCAGCACTCGCTCCCGGGGAGGGGGCACTGAAGCTTTCTTT
17	TRBV7-9	NA	TRBJ1-2	NA	CASSSGGRGRRGHGYTF	TGTGCCAGCAGCTCCGGGGGGCGCGGGCGCCGAGGGCATGGCTACACCTTC
16	TRBV29-1	TRBD1	TRBJ2-6	NA	CSVENRGRTGANVLTF	TGCAGCGTTGAAAACAGGGGGCGGACCGGGGCCAACGTCCTGACTTTC
17	TRBV7-3	NA	TRBJ2-7	NA	CASSSPRAGKGSYEQYF	TGTGCCAGCAGCTCACCCCGTGCTGGCAAGGGCTCCTACGAGCAGTACTTC
13	TRBV20-1	NA	TRBJ1-4	NA	CSATGLGGEKLFF	TGCAGTGCTACAGGCCTGGGGGGCGAAAAACTGTTTTTT
12	TRBV7-9	NA	TRBJ1-2	few	CASSLKGDGYTF	TGTGCCAGCAGTTTAAAGGGAGATGGCTACACCTTC
14	TRBV7-8	NA	TRBJ1-2	once	CASSLPGQLYRYTF	TGTGCCAGCAGCTTACCAGGGCAGCTCTATCGCTACACCTTC
14	TRBV7-8	NA	TRBJ1-5	many	CASSSTFTQQPQHF	TGTGCCAGCAGCTCGACCTTTACCCAGCAGCCCCAGCATTTT
13	TRBV20-1	TRBD1	TRBJ1-5	NA	CSARDGTGGDEHF	TGCAGTGCTAGAGACGGGACAGGGGGTGACGAGCATTTT
15	TRBV24-1	TRBD1	TRBJ2-5	NA	CATSPRGQLQETQYF	TGTGCCACCAGTCCCAGGGGGCAGCTCCAAGAGACCCAGTACTTC
14	TRBV7-9	NA	TRBJ1-1	NA	CASTQRLGYTEAFF	TGTGCCAGCACCCAGAGGCTGGGGTACACTGAAGCTTTCTTT
14	TRBV2	NA	TRBJ2-7	few	CASSDGGANGEQYF	TGTGCCAGCAGTGATGGGGGCGCAAACGGCGAGCAGTACTTC
12	TRBV5-1	NA	TRBJ2-5	NA	CASSAEQETQYF	TGTGCCAGCAGTGCGGAGCAAGAGACCCAGTACTTC
15	TRBV7-8	TRBD1	TRBJ1-1	NA	CASSLDRAPYTEAFF	TGTGCCAGCAGCTTGGACAGGGCACCATACACTGAAGCTTTCTTT
14	TRBV7-2	NA	TRBJ1-5	few	CASSSLKGYQPQHF	TGTGCCAGCAGCTCTTTAAAGGGGTATCAGCCCCAGCATTTT
15	TRBV9	NA	TRBJ1-1	NA	CASSVGGIMNTEAFF	TGTGCCAGCAGCGTAGGAGGGATCATGAACACTGAAGCTTTCTTT
15	TRBV5-8	TRBD1	TRBJ1-2	few	CASRGPGQTNYGYTF	TGTGCCAGCAGGGGACCGGGACAGACTAACTATGGCTACACCTTC
16	TRBV29-1	NA	TRBJ2-2	few	CSVEGTDRLNTGELFF	TGCAGCGTTGAAGGTACCGACAGGCTGAACACCGGGGAGCTGTTTTTT
14	TRBV7-2	NA	TRBJ2-1	few	CASSLVGSVDEQFF	TGTGCCAGCAGCTTAGTCGGGAGCGTGGATGAGCAGTTCTTC
18	TRBV29-1	TRBD1	TRBJ1-6	NA	CSLWGTGVLGSYNSPLHF	TGCAGCTTGTGGGGGACAGGAGTTCTTGGGTCCTATAATTCACCCCTCCACTTT
14	TRBV24-1	NA	TRBJ1-4	NA	CATSAAGTGEKLFF	TGTGCCACCAGTGCGGCAGGGACTGGTGAAAAACTGTTTTTT
16	TRBV2	NA	TRBJ1-1	NA	CASRDRKDLGNTEAFF	TGTGCCAGCAGGGACAGAAAGGACCTGGGAAACACTGAAGCTTTCTTT
15	TRBV2	NA	TRBJ1-2	few	CASSPDLKGGYGYTF	TGTGCCAGCAGTCCTGACCTTAAAGGAGGGTATGGCTACACCTTC
14	TRBV10-3	NA	TRBJ1-3	NA	CAISDLTSGNTIYF	TGTGCCATCAGTGATTTGACTAGCGGGAACACCATATATTTT
15	TRBV2	NA	TRBJ1-5	NA	CASRRDTIYEQPQHF	TGTGCCAGCAGACGGGACACGATCTACGAGCAGCCCCAGCATTTT
14	TRBV7-9	TRBD1	TRBJ2-5	many	CASSLGQVQETQYF	TGTGCCAGCAGCTTGGGACAGGTTCAAGAGACCCAGTACTTC
13	TRBV7-9	TRBD2	TRBJ2-7	NA	CASSQGWTGGQYF	TGTGCCAGCAGCCAGGGATGGACGGGGGGGCAGTACTTC
13	TRBV20-1	TRBD1	TRBJ1-1	few	CSAAVPGGTEAFF	TGCAGTGCGGCGGTTCCAGGGGGAACTGAAGCTTTCTTT
14	TRBV2	NA	TRBJ1-1	NA	CAARWGGGNTEAFF	NA
13	TRBV4-1	NA	TRBJ1-2	NA	CASSHQGNYGYTF	TGCGCCAGCAGCCATCAAGGGAACTATGGCTACACCTTC
13	TRBV20-1	TRBD2	TRBJ2-5	NA	CSAREAGEETQYF	TGCAGTGCTAGAGAGGCGGGGGAGGAGACCCAGTACTTC
17	TRBV7-6	TRBD2	TRBJ2-3	NA	CASSLRASGRAFDTQYF	TGTGCCAGCAGCCTCAGGGCTAGCGGGAGGGCCTTTGATACGCAGTATTTT
12	TRBV2	TRBD1	TRBJ1-5	many	CASAGQNQPQHF	TGTGCCAGCGCGGGACAGAATCAGCCCCAGCATTTT
18	TRBV12-3/TRBV12-4	NA	TRBJ1-2	NA	CASSPRDNRVPVRLSYTF	TGTGCCAGCAGCCCCCGTGACAATAGAGTACCAGTGAGGCTGAGCTACACCTTC
19	TRBV7-6	NA	TRBJ2-5	few	CASSLVGSLRSSDQETQYF	TGTGCCAGCAGCTTAGTCGGGTCGTTGAGGTCAAGTGACCAAGAGACCCAGTACTTC
12	TRBV6-5	NA	TRBJ2-7	many	CATRQGGYEQYF	TGTGCCACCCGACAGGGAGGGTACGAGCAGTACTTC
12	TRBV2	NA	TRBJ2-3	many	CASSDGRDTQYF	TGTGCCAGCAGTGACGGCCGAGATACGCAGTATTTT
14	TRBV29-1	TRBD1	TRBJ2-7	NA	CSARPGQGADEQYF	TGCAGCGCGAGGCCGGGACAGGGGGCTGACGAGCAGTACTTC
15	TRBV10-3	NA	TRBJ2-7	NA	CAISAGPTGAYEQYF	TGTGCCATCAGCGCCGGCCCTACGGGGGCCTACGAGCAGTACTTC
14	TRBV25-1	NA	TRBJ2-2	NA	CASGYTSVAGELFF	TGTGCCAGCGGTTACACTAGTGTTGCCGGGGAGCTGTTTTTT
15	TRBV5-1	TRBD1	TRBJ1-2	few	CASSLLAGGDYGYTF	TGCGCCAGCAGCTTGTTGGCAGGGGGTGACTATGGCTACACCTTC
18	TRBV20-1	TRBD1	TRBJ1-2	NA	CSASTGTGVKGSNYGYTF	TGCAGTGCTAGTACCGGGACAGGGGTTAAGGGATCTAACTATGGCTACACCTTC
14	TRBV7-2	NA	TRBJ1-5	many	CASSQDDSNQPQHF	TGTGCCAGCAGCCAAGACGACAGCAATCAGCCCCAGCATTTT
13	TRBV20-1	NA	TRBJ1-2	few	CSARMPASDGYTF	TGCAGTGCTAGAATGCCAGCGTCTGACGGCTACACCTTC
13	TRBV5-1	TRBD1	TRBJ1-2	NA	CASSLGDSAMYTF	TGCGCCAGCAGCTTGGGGGACAGTGCAATGTACACCTTC
13	TRBV24-1	NA	TRBJ2-7	few	CASSYEESLEQYF	TGTGCCAGCAGTTACGAAGAGTCCCTCGAGCAGTACTTC